Listed below are T cell receptor beta chains from one sample, sequenced in a study of CD8 T cells in ankylosing spondylitis. A single record per CDR3 protein comes from TCRdb applying MiXCR to the 5' RACE reads. The sample lists some 240,000 distinct CDR3 sequences, 18% seen once, with 25% to 40% in the top ten. What was sequenced was blood, either unsorted or a sorted T cell fraction (not recorded which). The origin of the receptors is a male donor with ankylosing spondylitis or in good health (not recorded which). CDR3s include the opening cysteine and the closing phenylalanine or tryptophan. The order of the fields is V gene, D gene, J gene, clone size, CDR3 DNA, CDR3 protein. The D gene is left open where the match is weak. Clone size is not always given. Where it is, it says once, few, many or a class for expanded clones.

v_call: TRBV27; d_call: TRBD2; j_call: TRBJ2-1; clone_size: NA; cdr3_nt: TGTGCCAGCAGTCCACCGGGACTAGCGGGAGGACGGTTCTTC; cdr3_aa: CASSPPGLAGGRFF
v_call: TRBV12-1; d_call: NA; j_call: TRBJ2-1; clone_size: few; cdr3_nt: TGTGCCAGCAGCCCCCGCGGGGTCTTC; cdr3_aa: CASSPRGVF
v_call: TRBV4-3; d_call: NA; j_call: TRBJ1-5; clone_size: NA; cdr3_nt: TGCGCCAGCAGCCAAGGGTCAGGGGCAAATCAGCCCCAGCATTTT; cdr3_aa: CASSQGSGANQPQHF
v_call: TRBV6-2/TRBV6-3; d_call: NA; j_call: TRBJ2-1; clone_size: NA; cdr3_nt: TGTGCCAGCAGCCATTCTATGGTCGATGAGCAGTTCTTC; cdr3_aa: CASSHSMVDEQFF
v_call: TRBV6-5; d_call: TRBD2; j_call: TRBJ2-1; clone_size: few; cdr3_nt: TGTGCCAGCAGTTACTCGCCCGGGAGGGCCTACAATGAGCAGTTCTTC; cdr3_aa: CASSYSPGRAYNEQFF
v_call: TRBV12-3/TRBV12-4; d_call: NA; j_call: TRBJ2-7; clone_size: few; cdr3_nt: TGTGCCAGCAGTTTACAGCAAGCAACCTACGAGCAGTACTTC; cdr3_aa: CASSLQQATYEQYF
v_call: TRBV29-1; d_call: NA; j_call: TRBJ2-7; clone_size: many; cdr3_nt: TGCAGCGTTGAAAACCTGGAGGGGCACTACGAGCAGTACTTC; cdr3_aa: CSVENLEGHYEQYF
v_call: TRBV29-1; d_call: TRBD2; j_call: TRBJ2-7; clone_size: many; cdr3_nt: TGCAGCGTTGTCACTAGCGGGAGCTACGAGCAGTACTTC; cdr3_aa: CSVVTSGSYEQYF
v_call: TRBV12-3/TRBV12-4; d_call: NA; j_call: TRBJ1-1; clone_size: NA; cdr3_nt: TGTGCCAGCAGCACAGGTGGCCATGAAGCTTTCTTT; cdr3_aa: CASSTGGHEAFF
v_call: TRBV29-1; d_call: NA; j_call: TRBJ2-7; clone_size: NA; cdr3_nt: TGCAGCGCTGTTGGCGGGCACCGCTCCTACGAGCAGTACTTC; cdr3_aa: CSAVGGHRSYEQYF
v_call: TRBV4-1; d_call: TRBD1; j_call: TRBJ1-5; clone_size: many; cdr3_nt: TGCGCCAGCAGCCAAGACAGGGGGCGACATCAGCCCCAGCATTTT; cdr3_aa: CASSQDRGRHQPQHF
v_call: TRBV4-2; d_call: NA; j_call: TRBJ2-3; clone_size: few; cdr3_nt: TGTGCCAGCAGCCATGGAAGTAGCCCAGATACGCAGTATTTT; cdr3_aa: CASSHGSSPDTQYF
v_call: TRBV12-3/TRBV12-4; d_call: TRBD2; j_call: TRBJ2-5; clone_size: many; cdr3_nt: TGTGCCAGCAGTCGGGACTACGGCCAAGAGACCCAGTACTTC; cdr3_aa: CASSRDYGQETQYF
v_call: TRBV12-3/TRBV12-4; d_call: NA; j_call: TRBJ1-5; clone_size: NA; cdr3_nt: TGTGCCAGCAGGTCCCAGGGAAGCGGCAATCAGCCCCAGCATTTT; cdr3_aa: CASRSQGSGNQPQHF
v_call: TRBV7-7; d_call: TRBD2; j_call: TRBJ2-1; clone_size: many; cdr3_nt: TGTGCTAGCAGCACGGGACTAGACAATGAGCAGTTCTTC; cdr3_aa: CASSTGLDNEQFF
v_call: TRBV12-3/TRBV12-4; d_call: TRBD1; j_call: TRBJ2-1; clone_size: NA; cdr3_nt: TGTGCCAGCAGTTTACCCGGACAGGGGGCTTTGTCGAATGAGCAGTTCTTC; cdr3_aa: CASSLPGQGALSNEQFF
v_call: TRBV11-2; d_call: NA; j_call: TRBJ2-1; clone_size: NA; cdr3_nt: TGTGCCAGCAGCTGGGACAACCACAATGAGCAGTTCTTC; cdr3_aa: CASSWDNHNEQFF
v_call: TRBV4-1; d_call: NA; j_call: TRBJ2-7; clone_size: NA; cdr3_nt: TGCGCCAGCAGCCAAGATCGGAGTTGGGAGCAGTACTTC; cdr3_aa: CASSQDRSWEQYF
v_call: TRBV7-8; d_call: NA; j_call: TRBJ1-5; clone_size: few; cdr3_nt: TGTGCCAGCAGCTTATCTCGGATGCCCCAGCATTTT; cdr3_aa: CASSLSRMPQHF
v_call: TRBV29-1; d_call: NA; j_call: TRBJ2-5; clone_size: NA; cdr3_nt: TGCAGCGTTAACCGGGACCCGTCGACCCAGTACTTC; cdr3_aa: CSVNRDPSTQYF
v_call: TRBV14; d_call: NA; j_call: TRBJ2-1; clone_size: few; cdr3_nt: TGTGCCGGCACCCGCGAGCAGTTCTTC; cdr3_aa: CAGTREQFF
v_call: TRBV20-1; d_call: TRBD1; j_call: TRBJ1-2; clone_size: NA; cdr3_nt: TGCAGTGCTAGAGATCGGGACAGGGGATATGGCTACACCTTC; cdr3_aa: CSARDRDRGYGYTF
v_call: TRBV20-1; d_call: NA; j_call: TRBJ2-3; clone_size: many; cdr3_nt: TGCAGTGCTAGAGGCAAAGAACAGGGAAAAATTACAGATACGCAGTATTTT; cdr3_aa: CSARGKEQGKITDTQYF
v_call: TRBV7-9; d_call: NA; j_call: TRBJ1-2; clone_size: NA; cdr3_nt: TGTGCCAGCAGCCACAGGGACGGCTATGGCTACACCTTC; cdr3_aa: CASSHRDGYGYTF
v_call: TRBV12-3/TRBV12-4; d_call: NA; j_call: TRBJ1-2; clone_size: NA; cdr3_nt: TGTGCCAGCAGCTATATCCAGGACACATTGCTCTATGGCTACACCTTC; cdr3_aa: CASSYIQDTLLYGYTF
v_call: TRBV12-3/TRBV12-4; d_call: TRBD2; j_call: TRBJ2-7; clone_size: many; cdr3_nt: TGTGCCAGCAGTTTGGTGCTAGCGGGAGAGCAGTACTTC; cdr3_aa: CASSLVLAGEQYF
v_call: TRBV4-1; d_call: NA; j_call: TRBJ2-7; clone_size: many; cdr3_nt: TGCGCCAGCAGCCACGGGGGACCGACCGCGTACTACGAGCAGTACTTC; cdr3_aa: CASSHGGPTAYYEQYF
v_call: TRBV12-3/TRBV12-4; d_call: NA; j_call: TRBJ1-1; clone_size: many; cdr3_nt: TGTGCCAGCAGTTTAAGCAGGAACACTGAAGCTTTCTTT; cdr3_aa: CASSLSRNTEAFF
v_call: TRBV4-1; d_call: NA; j_call: TRBJ2-2; clone_size: NA; cdr3_nt: TGCGCCAGCAGCCAAGATGGGGTAGGCCCCGGGGAGCTGTTTTTT; cdr3_aa: CASSQDGVGPGELFF
v_call: TRBV5-1; d_call: TRBD2; j_call: TRBJ2-3; clone_size: NA; cdr3_nt: TGCGCCAGCAGCTTAGCCACTAGCGGGAGAACAGATACGCAGTATTTT; cdr3_aa: CASSLATSGRTDTQYF
v_call: TRBV6-1; d_call: TRBD1; j_call: TRBJ2-3; clone_size: few; cdr3_nt: TGTGCCAGCACCAAAACAGGGGACGTACCCGCAGATACGCAGTATTTT; cdr3_aa: CASTKTGDVPADTQYF
v_call: TRBV6-2/TRBV6-3; d_call: TRBD2; j_call: TRBJ2-1; clone_size: many; cdr3_nt: TGTGCCAGCAGTTACGGGACTAGCGACCACAATGAGCAGTTCTTC; cdr3_aa: CASSYGTSDHNEQFF
v_call: TRBV27; d_call: NA; j_call: TRBJ1-2; clone_size: many; cdr3_nt: TGTGCCAGCAGCCCCAACACTGCTTTGAACTATGGCTACACCTTC; cdr3_aa: CASSPNTALNYGYTF